The 18 T cell receptor beta chains in this list originate from one sample, sequenced in a study of cytomegalovirus exposure and HLA in healthy donors. Measured with immunoSEQ multiplex PCR; TCRdb has only the in-frame clones, and not every one. Of 250,000 to 350,000 clones in the sample, approximately 90% were seen once. The sequencing input was PBMCs. The source is a young woman in good health and CMV-seronegative.

V gene TRBV7-3 combines with J gene TRBJ2-1; TRBD2 agrees at 7 bases. This CDR3 contains 14 residues. Germline V gene sequence: CDR1 SGHTA, CDR2 FQGTGA. Trimming removed 2 bases from V and 5 bases from J; junction bases left unmatched: 3. CDR3 sequence: CASSLSGLNNEQFF. CDR3 sequence (DNA): TGTGCCAGCAGCTTATCGGGACTAAACAATGAGCAGTTCTTC.

The chain has TRBV4-1 and TRBJ1-5, with D perhaps matching TRBD1 (6 bases). The CDR3 is 15 amino acids. V was clipped by 3 bases and J by 4 bases, with 13 bases between them. Germline V gene sequence: CDR1 MGHRA, CDR2 YSYEKL. The CDR3 loop reads CASSQGAQGNQPQHF. DNA for the CDR3: TGCGCCAGCAGCCAGGGGGCACAGGGAAATCAGCCCCAGCATTTT.

This chain connects TRBV6-1 to TRBJ2-7; TRBD2 matches 9 bases. CDR1 and CDR2 from the germline V gene are MNHNS and SASEGT. The V segment lost 6 bases and the J segment 0 bases; nucleotides outside the gene matches: 3. The CDR3 loop spans 14 amino acids. The CDR3 nucleotides read TGTGCCAGCAGAGCGGGAGGTCTCTCCTACGAGCAGTACTTC. This encodes CASRAGGLSYEQYF.

The CDR3 coding sequence is TGTGCCAGCAGCCCCTCCGGGACTAACCCCTACGAGCAGTACTTC. This gives the protein CASSPSGTNPYEQYF. The gene calls are TRBV5-4 and TRBJ2-7; TRBD2 matches 7 bases. Germline assignment: CDR1 SGHNT and CDR2 YYREEE (reference sequence). The CDR3 spans 15 residues. After removal of 4 bases from V and 2 bases from J, the junction contained 9 bases not matched to a gene.

The rearrangement uses TRBV6-5 and TRBJ1-1; D not resolved. CDR1 MNHEY and CDR2 SVGAGI come from the germline V gene. The CDR3 has 13 residues. Trimming removed 0 bases from V and 6 bases from J, with 8 bases in between. The CDR3 region has the DNA TGTGCCAGCAGTTACTCGAGAGGGTCTGAAGCTTTCTTT. This encodes CASSYSRGSEAFF.

This clone showed up just once. V and J are TRBV10-3 and TRBJ2-2, with TRBD1 identical over 8 bases. Germline CDR1 ENHRY, CDR2 SYGVKD. This CDR3 comprises 15 residues. Trimming at V came to 6 bases and at J to 7 bases, leaving 10 bases not matched to a gene. Here the CDR3 DNA reads TGTGCCATCAGGATCAAGACAGGGGAAGGCGGGGAGCTGTTTTTT. Residues: CAIRIKTGEGGELFF.

The J gene is TRBJ2-7, the V gene TRBV28, with TRBD1 identical over 8 bases. The CDR3 has 16 residues. Germline V gene sequence: CDR1 MDHEN, CDR2 SYDVKM. The V segment lost 8 bases and the J segment 0 bases; nucleotides outside the gene matches: 12. CDR3 bases: TGTGCCAGCGAAAGTCCGGGACAGGAGAGCTCCTACGAGCAGTACTTC. Its protein product is CASESPGQESSYEQYF.

The V gene is TRBV28, the J gene TRBJ2-7; 9 positions match TRBD1. CDR1 is MDHEN, CDR2 SYDVKM, per germline. Trimming cost V 4 bases and J 2 bases; bases outside gene matches: 6. The CDR3 loop spans 15 amino acids. This CDR3 is CASSWADRGTYEQYF. CDR3 sequence (DNA): TGTGCCAGCAGTTGGGCGGACAGGGGAACCTACGAGCAGTACTTC.

This chain uses TRBV28 with TRBJ2-7, with TRBD2 matching 7 bases. Germline trimming cut 7 bases from V and 3 bases from J; bases unmatched to any gene: 12. The CDR3 sequence is 15 residues long. Germline values: CDR1 MDHEN, CDR2 SYDVKM. CDR3 in DNA: TGTGCCAGCAACCCCTCTAGCGGAGGATACTACGAGCAGTACTTC. This encodes CASNPSSGGYYEQYF.

Regarding this clone: Different DNA sequences within this sample yield the same CDR3. The rearrangement joins TRBV6-5 to TRBJ2-7, with D perhaps matching TRBD2 (5 bases). Germline loops: CDR1 MNHEY, CDR2 SVGAGI. The CDR3 runs to 12 residues. Trimming removed 6 bases from V and 4 bases from J, with 10 bases in between. CDR3 loop: CASRGGPYEQYF. The CDR3 DNA follows: TGTGCCAGCAGGGGCGGGCCTTACGAGCAGTACTTC.

This clone has a single count. V is TRBV4-1 and J is TRBJ2-1, with 10 bases lining up with TRBD2. The V and J ends lost 3 bases and 7 bases, in that order; junction bases with no gene match: 9. The CDR3 has 16 residues. From germline, CDR1 is MGHRA and CDR2 YSYEKL. CDR3 loop: CASSQGPASGGNEQFF. The CDR3 bases are TGCGCCAGCAGCCAGGGTCCCGCTAGCGGGGGAAATGAGCAGTTCTTC.

This clone was detected once. The chain uses TRBV4-3 and TRBJ2-7, with a tentative D call TRBD1 (5 bases). The CDR3 runs 15 residues. V lost 1 base and J 2 bases, leaving 12 bases between the germline ends. From germline, CDR1 is LGHNA and CDR2 YSLEER. CDR3 in DNA: TGCGCCAGCAGCCAAGGAACAGGTAATGCCTACGAGCAGTACTTC. Its protein is CASSQGTGNAYEQYF.

This chain joins TRBV6-5 and TRBJ1-1; unclear D gene. The CDR3 is 11 residues long. Germline CDR1 MNHEY, CDR2 SVGAGI. Trimming removed 5 bases at V and 8 bases at J, with 9 bases between. CDR3 bases: TGTGCCAGCAGTACTACACGGGAAGCTTTCTTT. It encodes CASSTTREAFF.

The genes are TRBV27 and TRBJ1-4, with a weak D call TRBD1 (6 bases). Trimming removed 1 base at V and 7 bases at J, with 13 bases between. Germline CDR1 reads MNHEY; CDR2 reads SMNVEV (reference sequence). The CDR3 contains 15 residues. Here the CDR3 DNA reads TGTGCCAGCAGTTTATATGCAGGGGTCGGTGAAAAACTGTTTTTT. As protein: CASSLYAGVGEKLFF.

The chain is built from TRBV7-3 and TRBJ2-2; 8 positions agree with TRBD2. Germline CDR1 SGHTA, CDR2 FQGTGA. CDR3 length: 16 residues. V lost 2 bases to trimming and J lost 7 bases; unmatched junction nucleotides: 9. This CDR3 reads CASSLEAGVRDGELFF. The DNA of the CDR3 is TGTGCCAGCAGCTTAGAAGCGGGAGTTCGGGACGGGGAGCTGTTTTTT.

This rearrangement joins TRBV10-3 to TRBJ2-5; 12 bases align to TRBD1. The CDR3 contains 18 residues. The junction had 10 bases not matched to a gene; V was cut back by 0 bases and J by 5 bases. The germline CDR1 and CDR2 sequences are ENHRY and SYGVKD. The chain's CDR3 is CAISESRGTGGAEETQYF. CDR3 DNA sequence: TGTGCCATCAGTGAGTCGAGGGGGACAGGGGGCGCGGAGGAGACCCAGTACTTC.

This clone was seen only once. The J gene is TRBJ2-7, the V gene TRBV6-5, with TRBD2 matching over 10 bases. This CDR3 has 15 residues. V shed 6 bases, J shed 0 bases, and the junction held 5 bases outside the gene matches. The V gene's germline CDR1 is MNHEY and CDR2 SVGAGI. The CDR3 DNA is TGTGCCAGCAGGCTAGCGGGAGTGGGCTCCTACGAGCAGTACTTC. This translates into CASRLAGVGSYEQYF.

The genes are TRBV6-4 and TRBJ2-3, with 8 positions matching TRBD2. CDR1 and CDR2 (germline): MRHNA, SNTAGT. The CDR3 has 16 residues. The V gene end was trimmed by 0 bases and the J gene end by 3 bases; junction bases not matched to a gene: 5. CDR3 region: CASSDSPSGSTDTQYF. CDR3 nucleotides: TGTGCCAGCAGTGACTCGCCTAGCGGGTCAACAGATACGCAGTATTTT.